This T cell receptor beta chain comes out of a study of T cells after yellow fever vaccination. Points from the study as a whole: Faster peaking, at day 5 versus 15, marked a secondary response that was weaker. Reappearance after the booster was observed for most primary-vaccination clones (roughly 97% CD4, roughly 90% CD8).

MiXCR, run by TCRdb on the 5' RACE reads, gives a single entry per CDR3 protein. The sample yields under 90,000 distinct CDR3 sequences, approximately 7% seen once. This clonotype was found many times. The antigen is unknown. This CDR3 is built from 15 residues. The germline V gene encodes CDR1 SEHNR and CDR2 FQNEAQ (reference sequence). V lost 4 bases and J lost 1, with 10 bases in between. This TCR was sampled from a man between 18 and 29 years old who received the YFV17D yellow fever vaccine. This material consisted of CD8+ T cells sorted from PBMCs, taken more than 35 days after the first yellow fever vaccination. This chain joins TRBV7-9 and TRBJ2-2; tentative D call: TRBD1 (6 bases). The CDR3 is CASSYTTGNTGELFF. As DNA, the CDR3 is TGTGCCAGCAGCTATACGACAGGGAACACCGGGGAGCTGTTTTTT.